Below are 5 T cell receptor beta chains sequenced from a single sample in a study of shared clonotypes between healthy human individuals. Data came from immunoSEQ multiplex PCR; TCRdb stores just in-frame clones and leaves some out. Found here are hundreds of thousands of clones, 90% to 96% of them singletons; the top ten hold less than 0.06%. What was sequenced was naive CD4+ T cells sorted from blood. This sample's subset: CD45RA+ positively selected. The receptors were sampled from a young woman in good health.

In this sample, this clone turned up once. In nucleotides, the CDR3 is TGCGCCAGCAGCTTCAGGGGGACCGGGGAGCTGTTTTTT. As protein: CASSFRGTGELFF. The chain joins TRBV5-1 to TRBJ2-2, with 7 bases identical to TRBD1. The CDR3 length is 13 residues. Germline V CDR1 and CDR2: SGHRS, YFSETQ. V was clipped by 2 bases and J by 5 bases; unmatched bases: 0.

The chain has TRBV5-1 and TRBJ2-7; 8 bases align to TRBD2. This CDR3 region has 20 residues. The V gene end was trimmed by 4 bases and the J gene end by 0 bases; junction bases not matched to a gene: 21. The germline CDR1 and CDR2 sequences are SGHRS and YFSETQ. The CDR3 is CASSQAPGLVTSLSSYEQYF. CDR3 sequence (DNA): TGCGCCAGCAGCCAAGCTCCGGGACTAGTCACGTCCCTGAGCTCCTACGAGCAGTACTTC.

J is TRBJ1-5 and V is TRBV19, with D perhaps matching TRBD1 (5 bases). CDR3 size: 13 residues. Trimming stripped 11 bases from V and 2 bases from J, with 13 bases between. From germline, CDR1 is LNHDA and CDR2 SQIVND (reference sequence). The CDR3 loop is CAGSGNGNQPQHF. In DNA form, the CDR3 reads TGTGCCGGTTCAGGGAACGGCAATCAGCCCCAGCATTTT.

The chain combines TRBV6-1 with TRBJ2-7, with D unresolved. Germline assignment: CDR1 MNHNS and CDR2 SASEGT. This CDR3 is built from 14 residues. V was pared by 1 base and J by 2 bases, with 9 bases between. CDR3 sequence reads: CASSEGWRTYEQYF. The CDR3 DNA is TGTGCCAGCAGTGAAGGCTGGCGCACCTACGAGCAGTACTTC.

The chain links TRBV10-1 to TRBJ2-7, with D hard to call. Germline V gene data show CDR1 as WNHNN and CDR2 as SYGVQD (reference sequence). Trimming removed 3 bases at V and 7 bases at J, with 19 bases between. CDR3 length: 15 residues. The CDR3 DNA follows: TGCGCCAGCAGTGACTACGCCGCTGGGCTCTCGGAGCAGTACTTC. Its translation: CASSDYAAGLSEQYF.